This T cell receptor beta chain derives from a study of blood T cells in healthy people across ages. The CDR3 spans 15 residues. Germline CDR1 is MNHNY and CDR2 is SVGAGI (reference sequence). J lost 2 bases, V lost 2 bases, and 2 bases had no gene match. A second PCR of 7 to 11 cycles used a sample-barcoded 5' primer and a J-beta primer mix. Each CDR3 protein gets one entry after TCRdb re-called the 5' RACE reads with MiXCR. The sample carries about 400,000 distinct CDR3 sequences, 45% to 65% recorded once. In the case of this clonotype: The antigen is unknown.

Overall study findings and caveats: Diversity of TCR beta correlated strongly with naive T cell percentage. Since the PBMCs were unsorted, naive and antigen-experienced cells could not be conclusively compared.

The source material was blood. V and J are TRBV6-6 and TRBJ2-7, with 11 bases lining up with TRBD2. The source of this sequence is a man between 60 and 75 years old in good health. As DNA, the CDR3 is TGTGCCAGCAGTTACGGGACTAGCGGAACCTACGAGCAGTACTTC. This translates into CASSYGTSGTYEQYF.